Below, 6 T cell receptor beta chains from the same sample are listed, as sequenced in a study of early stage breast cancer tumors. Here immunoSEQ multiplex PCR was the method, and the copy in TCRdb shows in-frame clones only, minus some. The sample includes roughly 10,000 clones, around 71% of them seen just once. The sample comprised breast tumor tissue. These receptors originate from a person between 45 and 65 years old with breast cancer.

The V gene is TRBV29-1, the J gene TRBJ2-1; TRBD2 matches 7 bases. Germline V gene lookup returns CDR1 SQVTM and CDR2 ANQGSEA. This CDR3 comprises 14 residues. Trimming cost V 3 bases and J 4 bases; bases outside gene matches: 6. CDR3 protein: CSVDGSGLYNEQFF. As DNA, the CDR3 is TGCAGCGTTGATGGTAGCGGGTTATACAATGAGCAGTTCTTC.

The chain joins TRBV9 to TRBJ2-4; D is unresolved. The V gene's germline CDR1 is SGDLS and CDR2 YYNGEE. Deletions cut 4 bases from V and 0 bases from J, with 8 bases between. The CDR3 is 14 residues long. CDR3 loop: CASSPHGAKNIQYF. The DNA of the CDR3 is TGTGCCAGCAGCCCCCATGGAGCCAAAAACATTCAGTACTTC.

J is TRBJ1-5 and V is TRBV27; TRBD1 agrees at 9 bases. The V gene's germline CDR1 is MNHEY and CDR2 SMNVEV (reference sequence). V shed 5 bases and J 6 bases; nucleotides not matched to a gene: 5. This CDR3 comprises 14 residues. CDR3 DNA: TGTGCCAGCAGTAGAGGACAGGGGATTCAGCCCCAGCATTTT. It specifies CASSRGQGIQPQHF.

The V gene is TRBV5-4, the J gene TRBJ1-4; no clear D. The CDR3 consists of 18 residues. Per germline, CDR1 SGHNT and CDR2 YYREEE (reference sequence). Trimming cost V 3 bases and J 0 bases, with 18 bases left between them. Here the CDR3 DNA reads TGTGCCAGCAGCTCAGGAGGAGCAGTGGGCGCAACTAATGAAAAACTGTTTTTT. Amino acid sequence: CASSSGGAVGATNEKLFF.

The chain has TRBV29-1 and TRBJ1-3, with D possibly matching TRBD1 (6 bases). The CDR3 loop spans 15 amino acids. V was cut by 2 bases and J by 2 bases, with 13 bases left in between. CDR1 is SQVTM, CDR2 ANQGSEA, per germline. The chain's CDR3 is CSVELGGDPGNTIYF. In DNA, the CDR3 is TGCAGCGTTGAATTAGGGGGGGACCCTGGAAACACCATATATTTT.

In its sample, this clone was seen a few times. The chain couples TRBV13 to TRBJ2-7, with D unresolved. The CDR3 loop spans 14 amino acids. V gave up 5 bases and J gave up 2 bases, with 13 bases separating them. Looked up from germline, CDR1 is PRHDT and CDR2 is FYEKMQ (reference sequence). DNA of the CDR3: TGTGCCAGCAGCACCCGGACGGAGACCTACGAGCAGTACTTC. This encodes CASSTRTETYEQYF.